This T cell receptor beta chain was observed in a study of blood T cell repertoires in COVID-19. Sequencing was performed with immunoSEQ multiplex PCR; in TCRdb, only in-frame clones are kept and a portion is missing. The data show fewer than 600,000 clones, 88% seen once. Residents of about two dozen US areas, aged 18 to 89 years, made up the participants. In assigning cohorts, the study relied on participant-reported clinical history. This TCR was recovered from a woman between 40 and 50 years old who had recovered from COVID-19. Sequenced: PBMCs or T cells enriched from blood (not recorded which).

The CDR3 here is CASSQDGSQETQYF. The CDR3, as DNA: TGCGCCAGCAGCCAAGATGGCTCCCAAGAGACCCAGTACTTC. The rearrangement joins TRBV4-1 to TRBJ2-5; D gene uncertain. The CDR3 is 14 residues long. The germline CDR1 and CDR2 sequences are MGHRA and YSYEKL. V lost 0 bases and J 1 base, leaving 6 bases between the germline ends.